The T cell receptor (beta chain) described here comes from a study of blood T cell repertoires in COVID-19. The CDR3 loop spans 16 amino acids. The germline V and J ends were trimmed by 0 bases and 6 bases, with 19 bases remaining between them. In germline, CDR1 is SGHDT, CDR2 YYEEEE. Clones were read by immunoSEQ multiplex PCR, and TCRdb kept only the in-frame ones, dropping some. The data hold some 6,300 clones, with about 88% observed a single time. Material for sequencing was peripheral blood. V is TRBV5-6 and J is TRBJ2-7; perhaps TRBD1 as D (6 bases). The clonotype was recovered from a human donor in a cohort sampled during active COVID-19. The CDR3 spells CASSLGPHPTGREQYF. CDR3 DNA sequence: TGTGCCAGCAGCTTGGGCCCCCACCCCACAGGGCGCGAGCAGTACTTC. The complete variable domain, with remaining parts taken from reference TRBV5-6 and TRBJ2-7, reads DAGVTQSPTHLIKTRGQQVTLRCSPKSGHDTVSWYQQALGQGPQFIFQYYEEEERQRGNFPDRFSGHQFPNYSSELNVNALLLGDSALYLCASSLGPHPTGREQYFGPGTRLTVT.